Here is one T cell receptor (beta chain) with its context. Its matching antigen is unknown. The sample belongs to a study of OX40 agonist ivuxolimab in advanced cancers. On the study more broadly: Melanoma, hepatocellular carcinoma, head and neck or renal cell cancer occurred in dose-escalation patients.

Libraries were prepared by immunoSEQ multiplex PCR; TCRdb keeps only in-frame clonotypes and omits some of them. The table lists roughly 64,000 clones, about 90% of them singletons. Study outcomes and limitations: With doses of 0.1 to 3.0 mg/kg, CD4+ and CD8+ blood T cells had undergone clonal expansion by week 6. At 0.1-3.0 mg/kg, partial responders had clonal expansion among the lowest observed.

Germline assignment: CDR1 MDHEN and CDR2 SYDVKM. The CDR3 is 14 amino acids. V gave up 7 bases and J gave up 3 bases, with 16 bases separating them. The receptor was derived from an adult with an advanced solid tumor such as melanoma, head and neck, liver or kidney cancer. The sequencing here drew on CD4+ or CD8+ T cells sorted from blood, taken in a trial of the OX40 agonist ivuxolimab. The V and J genes are TRBV28 and TRBJ2-7; D is undetermined. The CDR3 sequence: CASKSAPIVYEQYF. The CDR3 bases are TGTGCCAGCAAATCCGCACCGATAGTCTACGAGCAGTACTTC.